The subject of this entry is one T cell receptor (beta chain). What it binds is not known. This entry belongs to a study of siplizumab effects on memory and regulatory T cells. Germline CDR1 is LNHDA and CDR2 is SQIVND (reference sequence). V lost 1 base and J 0 bases, leaving 8 bases between the germline ends. This CDR3 has 15 amino acids. General study results and limits: The study found naive T cells seemingly more diverse than memory cells and seemingly major alloresponse contributors.

Measured with immunoSEQ multiplex PCR; TCRdb has only the in-frame clones, and not every one. The sample lists around 86,000 clones; 94% were seen once. The sample taken for sequencing was non-Treg CD4+ T cells sorted from blood. The V and J genes are TRBV19 and TRBJ2-3; D gene uncertain. This receptor was identified in a human donor in good health. The CDR3 coding sequence is TGTGCCAGTAGTATAGTCGCATCTAGCACAGATACGCAGTATTTT. Protein product: CASSIVASSTDTQYF.